This entry describes one TCR beta chain. This clone was seen only once. Its antigen has not been determined. No quality values exist for individual bases; no much larger clone is one base distant. These data originate in a study of blood T cell repertoires in COVID-19 (dated by TCRdb to the early 2020s). In terms of the full investigation: Collaborator samples came from the United States, Italy and Spain and covered acute and convalescent phases of COVID-19. The material from the prospective study consisted of cDNA or gDNA derived from T cells, B-cell-depleted T cells, or PBMCs. The dataset comprised deeply sampled blood TCRbeta repertoires from subjects exposed to, actively infected with, or recovered from COVID-19. The repertoires were released in a freely available public database intended as a resource for research on the immune response to SARS-CoV-2. The samples were drawn from the first 160 participants of the ongoing ImmuneRACE study and from over a thousand subjects provided by 6 global collaborators. A de-identified subject ID, COVID-19 status, age in years and sex were almost always included in the sample metadata. Where HLA class I and class II types were available, the types were taken from metadata supplied by the sample provider, not from assay-based typing.

The CDR3 starts with the cysteine, ends with the phenylalanine, and has 15 residues. Only the CDR3 portion is preserved as DNA: 45 bases, with reading frame beginning at the first base. CDR1 and CDR2 are drawn from the germline V gene: SGHAT, FQNNGV. At the junction V is shortened by 1 base and J by 2 bases, with 10 bases in between. What the work shows at the level of the full study, not this receptor alone: The quantity of clinical and demographic metadata differed by source and by participant and was supplied without curation.

TCRbeta CDR3 regions were amplified from genomic DNA using the immunoSEQ Assay, a bias-controlled multiplex PCR. The authors' pipeline ran thus. Within the assay, amplification of reference gene primers was used to estimate how many nucleated cells each sample contained. To quantify the absolute abundance of each unique TCRbeta CDR3 rearrangement, sequence reads were collapsed and filtered. For each sample, productive Simpson clonality was calculated as the square root of Simpson's diversity index over productive rearrangements. Here the immuneACCESS table is served through TCRdb, limited to in-frame sequences with V and J called. Missing clones are a known gap in these copies; in checked studies unresolved V genes cover under half, and the rest lacks a known reason. Clone size and V and J calls were adopted from that table, with D and trimming inferred from the DNA. Counted in this sample were 400,000 or so clones; roughly 90% of them appeared once. Of the sample, more than 0.7% is held by the ten largest clones.

In Seattle, one collaborating source enrolled patients while the infection was active and tracked those patients longitudinally over the course of disease. Whole blood was collected in K2EDTA tubes by collaborating institutions according to the institutions' own protocols. For TCRbeta analysis, collaborators shipped samples in one of three forms: frozen whole blood, isolated PBMCs, or DNA extracted from either of those sample types. The chain joins TRBV11-2 to TRBJ2-3; the D gene is perhaps TRBD2, from 6 matching bases. Sequenced sample: peripheral blood. The receptor comes from a man between 18 and 35 years old with COVID-19, enrolled during active disease. The DNA reads TGTGCCAGCAGCTTAGGGGCGGGACCCACAGATACGCAGTATTTT. Its protein product is CASSLGAGPTDTQYF.